The 18 T cell receptor beta chains below come from one sample, sequenced in a study of blood T cells in healthy people across ages. Next came a second PCR, run for roughly 6 to 11 cycles, which used a sample-barcoded 5' primer along with a J-beta primer mix. TCRdb re-called the 5' RACE reads through MiXCR, storing one row per CDR3 protein. The sample includes over 550,000 distinct CDR3 sequences, about 28% of them seen just once. Sequencing was performed on blood. The receptors here all came from a woman aged 80 or older in good health.

This chain connects TRBV2 to TRBJ1-1; a weak D match, TRBD1 (6 bases). V was trimmed by 9 bases and J by 6 bases, leaving 20 bases between them. There are 14 residues in the CDR3. Germline V CDR1 and CDR2: SNHLY, FYNNEI. CDR3 amino acids: CASREVGGGAEAFF. The CDR3 coding sequence is TGTGCCAGTAGGGAAGTTGGAGGGGGGGCTGAAGCTTTCTTT. Supplemented by reference TRBV2 and TRBJ1-1, the full variable domain reads EPEVTQTPSHQVTQMGQEVILRCVPISNHLYFYWYRQILGQKVEFLVSFYNNEISEKSEIFDDQFSVERPDGSNFTLKIRSTKLEDSAMYFCASREVGGGAEAFFGQGTRLTVV.

Many counts were recorded for this clonotype. This chain uses TRBV20-1 with TRBJ2-1; 12 bases align to TRBD2. Germline lookup yields CDR1 DFQATT and CDR2 SNEGSKA (reference sequence). With V trimmed by 6 bases and J by 5 bases, 5 bases remained unmatched. The CDR3 spans 14 residues. The CDR3 spells CSAETSGGNNEQFF. CDR3 coding DNA: TGCAGTGCCGAGACTAGCGGGGGTAACAATGAGCAGTTCTTC.

This clonotype was counted many times. The chain is built from TRBV5-1 and TRBJ2-1, with TRBD2 matching 12 bases. The V and J ends lost 0 bases and 6 bases, in that order; junction bases with no gene match: 4. The CDR3 is 16 residues long. The germline V gene has CDR1 SGHRS and CDR2 YFSETQ. This CDR3 is CASSLAMGLAGNEQFF. As DNA, the CDR3 is TGCGCCAGCAGCTTGGCAATGGGACTAGCGGGCAATGAGCAGTTCTTC.

The genes are TRBV28 and TRBJ1-5; TRBD1 matches 8 bases. Germline V gene lookup returns CDR1 MDHEN and CDR2 SYDVKM. The V and J ends lost 3 bases and 4 bases, in that order; junction bases with no gene match: 5. CDR3 size: 15 residues. Here the CDR3 reads CASSFGTGKNQPQHF. The CDR3 DNA sequence: TGTGCCAGCAGTTTCGGGACAGGTAAAAATCAGCCCCAGCATTTT.

In its sample, this clonotype was seen many times. The chain recombines TRBV12-3 or TRBV12-4 with TRBJ2-5, with D hard to call. CDR3 length equals 15 residues. V shed 2 bases and J shed 2 bases, with 12 bases lying between them. In DNA form, the CDR3 reads TGTGCCAGCAGTTTAATGAGGCGACAACAAGAGACCCAGTACTTC. Its protein is CASSLMRRQQETQYF.

Turning to this clonotype: A much bigger clone sits one base away, suggesting this may be a read error. V gene TRBV5-1 combines with J gene TRBJ1-2; D unclear. V gave up 8 bases and J gave up 5 bases, with 13 bases separating them. CDR1 is SGHRS, CDR2 YFSETQ, per germline. This CDR3 has 12 amino acids. The CDR3 DNA sequence: TGCGCCAGTTCCTCCGACTGTTATGGCTACACCTTC. Its translation is CASSSDCYGYTF.

This clonotype was recorded many times. This chain connects TRBV7-8 to TRBJ2-7; 9 nucleotides match TRBD1. The V gene's germline CDR1 is SGHVS and CDR2 FQNEAQ. With 1 base clipped from V and 5 bases from J, the junction kept 12 bases outside the gene matches. There are 17 residues in the CDR3. CDR3 residues: CASSLEGLGQGMNEQYF. CDR3 DNA sequence: TGTGCCAGCAGCTTAGAAGGTCTTGGACAGGGGATGAACGAGCAGTACTTC. Combining the CDR3 with reference TRBV7-8 and TRBJ2-7 gives the whole variable domain GAGVSQSPRYKVAKRGQDVALRCDPISGHVSLFWYQQALGQGPEFLTYFQNEAQLDKSGLPSDRFFAERPEGSVSTLKIQRTQQEDSAVYLCASSLEGLGQGMNEQYFGPGTRLTVT.

A note on this clonotype: This may be a read error: a much more frequent sequence differs by one nucleotide. Here the CDR3 reads CASSIVGAGADNEQYF. The CDR3, as DNA: TGTGCCAGTAGTATAGTGGGAGCGGGGGCCGACAATGAGCAGTACTTC. The rearrangement uses TRBV19 and TRBJ2-5; the match to TRBD2 covers 8 bases. The CDR3 consists of 16 residues. Germline values: CDR1 LNHDA, CDR2 SQIVND (reference sequence). J was trimmed by 11 bases and V by 1 base; bases with no gene match: 15.

The sample holds many counts of this clonotype. The CDR3 loop reads CASSPASPPSEAFF. The CDR3 DNA is TGTGCCAGCTCACCTGCATCCCCGCCTTCCGAAGCTTTCTTT. The rearrangement joins TRBV18 to TRBJ1-1, with D unclear. The CDR3 length is 14 residues. The germline V gene has CDR1 KGHSH and CDR2 LQKENI. Trimming shortened V by 3 bases and J by 8 bases, and 16 bases separated the two germline ends.

This clonotype appeared many times. V gene TRBV6-1 combines with J gene TRBJ2-7, with D possibly being TRBD2 (6 bases). The germline V and J ends were trimmed by 3 bases and 7 bases, with 13 bases remaining between them. From germline, CDR1 is MNHNS and CDR2 SASEGT. The CDR3 is 13 amino acids. The CDR3 DNA reads as TGTGCCAGCAGTGAGAGCCGTGCGGGAGAGCAGTACTTC. This encodes CASSESRAGEQYF.

For this clonotype: Compared with germline, one end of the junction differs, possibly owing to a read error. This chain joins TRBV28 and TRBJ2-1; tentative D call: TRBD2 (5 bases). Germline V CDR1 and CDR2: MDHEN, SYDVKM. The CDR3 contains 15 residues. The CDR3 region is CAGSLVDSPYNEQFF. The CDR3, as DNA: TGTGCCGGCAGTTTAGTGGACTCCCCCTACAATGAGCAGTTCTTC.

This chain joins TRBV20-1 and TRBJ2-1, with D tentatively TRBD1 (6 bases). The germline V gene has CDR1 DFQATT and CDR2 SNEGSKA (reference sequence). This CDR3 has 17 residues. Trimming removed 0 bases from V and 4 bases from J, with 19 bases in between. CDR3: CSAREVSTGLYYNEQFF. CDR3 coding DNA: TGCAGTGCTAGAGAGGTTTCAACAGGGCTGTATTACAATGAGCAGTTCTTC.

On this clonotype: This clone may be a read error of a much larger clone one base away. This chain links TRBV5-5 with TRBJ2-5; no clear D gene. The CDR3 is 13 residues long. V lost 2 bases, J lost 13 bases, and 18 bases lay in between. Germline V gene sequence: CDR1 SGHKS, CDR2 YYEKEE (reference sequence). CDR3 region: CASSLRTDLERYF. DNA for the CDR3: TGTGCCAGCAGCTTAAGGACCGATCTCGAGCGGTACTTC. The whole variable domain, filled in from reference TRBV5-5 and TRBJ2-5, reads DAGVTQSPTHLIKTRGQQVTLRCSPISGHKSVSWYQQVLGQGPQFIFQYYEKEERGRGNFPDRFSARQFPNYSSELNVNALLLGDSALYLCASSLRTDLERYFGPGTRLLVL.

This clonotype was counted only a few times. Being one base from a much bigger clone, this may be a read error. This chain connects TRBV25-1 to TRBJ2-1, with 7 bases matching TRBD1. The end of the DNA fits TRBJ2-7 better, so the J call may be wrong. Germline lookup yields CDR1 MGHDK and CDR2 SYGVNS. The CDR3 sequence is 17 residues long. The CDR3 here is CASSAPPGQDYYNEQYF. CDR3 in DNA: TGTGCCAGCAGCGCCCCCCCAGGACAGGATTACTACAATGAGCAGTACTTC.

This clonotype has a count of ten or more. The chain recombines TRBV29-1 with TRBJ2-5; 7 bases match TRBD2. In germline, CDR1 is SQVTM, CDR2 ANQGSEA. CDR3 length: 15 amino acids. Unmatched junction bases numbered 8, after V lost 0 bases and J lost 4 bases. The CDR3 sequence is CSVEDTVGRRETQYF. The DNA for the CDR3 is TGCAGCGTTGAAGATACCGTCGGGAGGAGAGAGACCCAGTACTTC. The whole variable domain, remainder taken from reference TRBV29-1 and TRBJ2-5, is SAVISQKPSRDICQRGTSLTIQCQVDSQVTMMFWYRQQPGQSLTLIATANQGSEATYESGFVIDKFPISRPNLTFSTLTVSNMSPEDSSIYLCSVEDTVGRRETQYFGPGTRLLVL.

This clonotype was detected only a few times. The rearrangement links TRBV6-1 to TRBJ1-2; 7 bases line up with TRBD1. The CDR3 loop spans 13 amino acids. CDR1 and CDR2 (germline): MNHNS, SASEGT. V shed 2 bases, J shed 5 bases, and the junction held 2 bases outside the gene matches. The CDR3 nucleotides are TGTGCCAGCAGTGAAACAGGGGAGTATGGCTACACCTTC. This translates into CASSETGEYGYTF.

Ten or more counts support this clonotype. CDR3 DNA: TGCGCCAGCAACGACCCCCCTTTGGCAGATACGCAGTATTTT. It encodes CASNDPPLADTQYF. This chain uses TRBV5-1 with TRBJ2-3, with D uncertain. This CDR3 spans 14 amino acids. From germline, CDR1 is SGHRS and CDR2 YFSETQ. V shed 6 bases and J shed 4 bases, with 15 bases lying between them.

This clonotype was found many times. The rearrangement links TRBV25-1 to TRBJ2-3; 8 bases map to TRBD1. The germline V gene encodes CDR1 MGHDK and CDR2 SYGVNS. This CDR3 has 15 amino acids. Trimming removed 7 bases from V and 0 bases from J; junction bases left unmatched: 6. The CDR3 here is CASTEDRASTDTQYF. DNA of the CDR3: TGTGCCAGCACTGAGGACAGGGCTAGCACAGATACGCAGTATTTT. Supplemented by reference TRBV25-1 and TRBJ2-3, the full variable domain reads EADIYQTPRYLVIGTGKKITLECSQTMGHDKMYWYQQDPGMELHLIHYSYGVNSTEKGDLSSESTVSRIRTEHFPLTLESARPSHTSQYLCASTEDRASTDTQYFGPGTRLTVL.